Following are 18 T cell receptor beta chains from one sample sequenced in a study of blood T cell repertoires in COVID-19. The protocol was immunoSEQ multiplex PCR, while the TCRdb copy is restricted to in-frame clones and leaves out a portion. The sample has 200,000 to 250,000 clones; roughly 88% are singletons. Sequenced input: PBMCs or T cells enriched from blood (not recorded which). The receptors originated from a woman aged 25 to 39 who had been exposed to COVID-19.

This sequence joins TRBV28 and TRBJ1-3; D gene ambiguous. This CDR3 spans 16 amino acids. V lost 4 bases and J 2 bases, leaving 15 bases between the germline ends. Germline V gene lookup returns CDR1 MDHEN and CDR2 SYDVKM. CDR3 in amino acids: CASSSPGVGTGNTIYF. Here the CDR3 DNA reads TGTGCCAGCAGTTCGCCCGGGGTGGGGACTGGAAACACCATATATTTT.

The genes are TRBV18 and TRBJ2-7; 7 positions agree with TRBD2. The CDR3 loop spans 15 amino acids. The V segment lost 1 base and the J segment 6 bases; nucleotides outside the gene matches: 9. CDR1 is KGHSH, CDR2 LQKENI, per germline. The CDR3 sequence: CASSPQSTSVVEQYF. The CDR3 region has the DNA TGTGCCAGCTCACCACAGAGTACTAGCGTGGTCGAGCAGTACTTC.

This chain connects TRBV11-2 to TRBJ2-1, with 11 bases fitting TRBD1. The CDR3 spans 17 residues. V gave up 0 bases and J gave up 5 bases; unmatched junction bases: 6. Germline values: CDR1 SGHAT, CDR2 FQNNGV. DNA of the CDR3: TGTGCCAGCAGCTTAGAGTTCGGACAGGGGGCCCACAATGAGCAGTTCTTC. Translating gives CASSLEFGQGAHNEQFF.

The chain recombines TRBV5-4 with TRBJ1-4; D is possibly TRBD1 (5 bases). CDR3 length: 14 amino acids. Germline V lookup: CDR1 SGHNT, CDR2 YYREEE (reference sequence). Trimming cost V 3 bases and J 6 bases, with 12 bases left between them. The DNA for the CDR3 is TGTGCCAGCAGCTCCAACGGGGGAGATGAAAAACTGTTTTTT. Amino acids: CASSSNGGDEKLFF.

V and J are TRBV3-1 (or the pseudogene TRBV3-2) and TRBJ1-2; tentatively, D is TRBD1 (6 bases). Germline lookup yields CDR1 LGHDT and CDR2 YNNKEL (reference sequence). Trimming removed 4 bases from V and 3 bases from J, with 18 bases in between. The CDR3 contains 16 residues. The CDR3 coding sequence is TGTGCCAGCAGCCTCGGGACATCAGGCGGTGACTATGGCTACACCTTC. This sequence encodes CASSLGTSGGDYGYTF.

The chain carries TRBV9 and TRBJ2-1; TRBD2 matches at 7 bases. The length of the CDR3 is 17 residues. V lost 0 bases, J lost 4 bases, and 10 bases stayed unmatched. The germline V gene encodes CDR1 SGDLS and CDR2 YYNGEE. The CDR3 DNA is TGTGCCAGCAGCGTAGCTACTCGGGGACTAAAATACAATGAGCAGTTCTTC. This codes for CASSVATRGLKYNEQFF.

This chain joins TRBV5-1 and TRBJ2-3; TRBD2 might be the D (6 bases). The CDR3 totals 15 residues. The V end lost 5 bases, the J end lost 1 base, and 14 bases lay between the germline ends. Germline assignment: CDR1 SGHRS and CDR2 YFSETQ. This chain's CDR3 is CASRGGGWGTDTQYF. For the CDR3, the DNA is TGCGCCAGCAGGGGAGGAGGTTGGGGCACAGATACGCAGTATTTT.

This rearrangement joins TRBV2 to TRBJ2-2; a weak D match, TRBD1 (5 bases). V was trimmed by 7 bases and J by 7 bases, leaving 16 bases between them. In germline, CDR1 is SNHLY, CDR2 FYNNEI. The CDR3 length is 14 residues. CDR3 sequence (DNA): TGTGCCAGCACCGGAACAGGTGTGGGCGGGGAGCTGTTTTTT. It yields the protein CASTGTGVGGELFF.

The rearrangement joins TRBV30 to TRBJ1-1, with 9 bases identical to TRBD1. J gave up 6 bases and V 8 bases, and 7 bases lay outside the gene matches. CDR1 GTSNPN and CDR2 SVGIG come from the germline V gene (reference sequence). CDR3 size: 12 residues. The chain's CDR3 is CAGDRVAAEAFF. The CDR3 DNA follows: TGTGCCGGGGACAGGGTGGCAGCTGAAGCTTTCTTT.

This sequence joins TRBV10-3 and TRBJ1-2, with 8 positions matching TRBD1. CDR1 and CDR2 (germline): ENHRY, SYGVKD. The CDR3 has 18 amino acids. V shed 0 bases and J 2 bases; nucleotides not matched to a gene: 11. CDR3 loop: CAISESVLTGGTNYGYTF. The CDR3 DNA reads TGTGCCATCAGTGAGTCGGTCTTAACAGGGGGAACCAACTATGGCTACACCTTC.

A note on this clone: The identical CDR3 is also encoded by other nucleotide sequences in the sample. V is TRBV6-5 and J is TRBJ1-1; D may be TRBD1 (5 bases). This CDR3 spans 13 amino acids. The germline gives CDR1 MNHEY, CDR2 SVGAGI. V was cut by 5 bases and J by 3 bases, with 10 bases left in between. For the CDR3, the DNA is TGTGCCAGCAGTAGGACGGGGGACACTGAAGCTTTCTTT. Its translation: CASSRTGDTEAFF.

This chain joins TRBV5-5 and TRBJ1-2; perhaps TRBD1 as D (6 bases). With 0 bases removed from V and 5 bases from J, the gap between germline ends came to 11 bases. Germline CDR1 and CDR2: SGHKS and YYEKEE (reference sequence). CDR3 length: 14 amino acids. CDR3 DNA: TGTGCCAGCAGCTTGGTCGGGACACATTATGGCTACACCTTC. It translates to CASSLVGTHYGYTF.

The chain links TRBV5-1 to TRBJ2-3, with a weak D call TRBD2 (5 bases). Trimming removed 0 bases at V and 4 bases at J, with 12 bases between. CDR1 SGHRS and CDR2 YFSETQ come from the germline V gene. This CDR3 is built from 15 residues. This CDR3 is CASSLDGNVPDTQYF. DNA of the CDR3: TGCGCCAGCAGCTTGGACGGGAATGTCCCAGATACGCAGTATTTT.

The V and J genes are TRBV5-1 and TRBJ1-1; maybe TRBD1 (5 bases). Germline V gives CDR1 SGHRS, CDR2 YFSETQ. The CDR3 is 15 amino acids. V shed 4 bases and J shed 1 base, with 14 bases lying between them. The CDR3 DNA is TGCGCCAGCAGCGTACTTGTAGGGGAGAACACTGAAGCTTTCTTT. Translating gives CASSVLVGENTEAFF.

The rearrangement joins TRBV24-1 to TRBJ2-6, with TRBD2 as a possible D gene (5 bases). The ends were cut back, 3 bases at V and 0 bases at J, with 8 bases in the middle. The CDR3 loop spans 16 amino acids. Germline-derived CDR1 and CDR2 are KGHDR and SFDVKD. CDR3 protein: CATSDTRVSGANVLTF. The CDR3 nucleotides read TGTGCCACCAGTGATACTAGGGTCTCTGGGGCCAACGTCCTGACTTTC.

CDR3 sequence reads: CASSEVGALYNEQFF. CDR3 DNA sequence: TGTGCCAGCAGTGAAGTAGGGGCGTTGTACAATGAGCAGTTCTTC. The genes are TRBV6-1 and TRBJ2-1, with D perhaps matching TRBD1 (5 bases). The CDR3 consists of 15 residues. Per germline, CDR1 MNHNS and CDR2 SASEGT. The ends were cut back, 1 base at V and 4 bases at J, with 11 bases in the middle.

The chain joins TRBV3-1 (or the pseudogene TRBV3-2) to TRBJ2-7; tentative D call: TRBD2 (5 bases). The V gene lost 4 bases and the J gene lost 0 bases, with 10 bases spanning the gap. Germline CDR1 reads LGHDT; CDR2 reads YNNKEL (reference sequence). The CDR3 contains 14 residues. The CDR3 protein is CASSPGLGSYEQYF. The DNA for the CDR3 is TGTGCCAGCAGCCCAGGACTGGGCTCCTACGAGCAGTACTTC.

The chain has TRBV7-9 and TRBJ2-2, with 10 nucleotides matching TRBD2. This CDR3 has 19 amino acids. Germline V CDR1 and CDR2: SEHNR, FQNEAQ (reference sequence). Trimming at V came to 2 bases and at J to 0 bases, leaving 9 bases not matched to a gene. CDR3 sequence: CASSLLALAGASNTGELFF. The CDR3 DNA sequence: TGTGCCAGCAGCTTATTGGCTCTAGCGGGAGCCTCGAACACCGGGGAGCTGTTTTTT.